The next 10 T cell receptor beta chains were all read from a single sample in a study of T cell clonality in common variable immunodeficiency. TCRdb's table, derived via immunoSEQ multiplex PCR, lists solely in-frame clones and lacks some. The sample contains tens of thousands of clones, none occurring once; around 0.8% lies in the top ten. Sequenced sample: peripheral blood mononuclear cells. The receptors derive from a person between 18 and 75 years old in good health.

This clone was seen a handful of times. Its ends do not fully match the called genes, so a read error is possible. Read coverage stops 3 residues before the CDR3 terminus; the germline J gene supplies the remainder. The sample contains more than one DNA sequence encoding this CDR3. The chain links TRBV18 to TRBJ2-1; 8 bases are a match to TRBD2. The CDR3 consists of 17 residues. Per the germline V gene, CDR1 is KGHSH and CDR2 is LQKENI. The CDR3 loop reads CASSPRTSGGSYNEQFF. The CDR3 bases that were read are TGCGCCAGCTCCCCTCGAACAAGCGGGGGCTCCTACAATGAG. Supplemented by reference TRBV18 and TRBJ2-1, the full variable domain reads NAGVMQNPRHLVRRRGQEARLRCSPMKGHSHVYWYRQLPEEGLKFMVYLQKENIIDESGMPKERFSAEFPKEGPSILRIQQVVRGDSAAYFCASSPRTSGGSYNEQFFGPGTRLTVL.

The sample holds many counts of this clone. The read comes to an end 3 residues before the CDR3 does, leaving the germline J gene to fill in the end. The rearrangement uses TRBV28 and TRBJ2-7; 11 bases fit TRBD2. From germline, CDR1 is MDHEN and CDR2 SYDVKM. This CDR3 has 14 residues. After removal of 8 bases from V and 3 bases from J, the junction contained 6 bases not matched to a gene. The CDR3 DNA, read in part, is TGTGCCAGCCGTACCGGGACTAGCGGCTACGAG. This encodes CASRTGTSGYE. The whole CDR3 sequence reads CASRTGTSGYEQYF.

This clone was found many times. The read gets to within 3 residues of the CDR3 end, and the germline J gene fills in the rest. J is TRBJ2-2 and V is TRBV19; the match to TRBD1 covers 7 bases. The V gene end was trimmed by 4 bases and the J gene end by 4 bases; junction bases not matched to a gene: 6. CDR3 size: 15 residues. Germline values: CDR1 LNHDA, CDR2 SQIVND (reference sequence). The CDR3 sequence: CASSTGGRGTGELFF. The DNA read from the CDR3 is TGTGCCAGTAGTACAGGGGGTAGGGGCACCGGGGAG.

This clone showed up many times. The CDR3 region is CASSPQSMHLVPETQYF. The DNA read from the CDR3 is TGTGCCAGCTCACCACAGTCTATGCACCTCGTACCGGAGACC. The chain is built from TRBV18 and TRBJ2-5; no definite D call. The read terminates 3 residues ahead of where the CDR3 ends, so the germline J gene completes it. Trimming pared 1 base from V and 5 bases from J, leaving 20 bases between. CDR1 is KGHSH, CDR2 LQKENI, per germline. This CDR3 contains 17 residues.

This clone was seen at least ten times. The read terminates 3 residues before the CDR3 end, so the remaining end is supplied by the germline J gene. The genes are TRBV19 and TRBJ2-2, with TRBD1 matching over 7 bases. V lost 7 bases and J lost 7; bases outside the gene matches: 9. The CDR3 runs to 14 residues. CDR1 is LNHDA, CDR2 SQIVND, per germline (reference sequence). CDR3 sequence reads: CASTEQGTIGELFF. Incomplete CDR3 DNA: TGTGCCAGTACCGAACAGGGGACAATCGGGGAG.

Many counts were recorded for this clone. The CDR3 end is not reached by the read, which stops 3 residues before it; the germline J gene fills it in. The chain recombines TRBV10-1 with TRBJ2-1; tentatively, D is TRBD1 (6 bases). Looked up from germline, CDR1 is WNHNN and CDR2 is SYGVQD (reference sequence). The CDR3 loop spans 15 amino acids. Trimming left V 0 bases short and J 2 bases short, with 8 bases between. CDR3 sequence reads: CASSESGTTYNEQFF. Incomplete CDR3 DNA: TGCGCCAGCAGTGAGTCGGGGACAACCTACAATGAG.

Of note for this clone: The CDR3 end lies 3 residues beyond the end of the read and is filled in from the germline J gene. V is TRBV20-1 and J is TRBJ2-7; 9 bases map to TRBD2. Germline loops: CDR1 DFQATT, CDR2 SNEGSKA (reference sequence). Losses at the gene ends were 6 bases for V and 1 base for J; bases not matched to a gene: 4. The CDR3 runs to 13 residues. Incomplete CDR3 DNA: TGCAGTGCCGCGGGAGGGCCTTCCTACGAG. Translated: CSAAGGPSYE. The full-length CDR3 reads as CSAAGGPSYEQYF.

Of note for this clone: The sequence runs out 3 residues before the end of the CDR3; the remainder is reconstructed from the germline J gene. This rearrangement joins TRBV7-8 to TRBJ1-1; a weak D match, TRBD1 (6 bases). The CDR3 consists of 14 residues. The V and J ends lost 2 bases and 4 bases respectively, with 11 bases between them. The V gene's germline CDR1 is SGHVS and CDR2 FQNEAQ. The covered CDR3 bases are TGTGCCAGCAGCTTAACAGGGTTTCGCACTGAA. Its protein product is CASSLTGFRTE. The full CDR3 is CASSLTGFRTEAFF.

This clone was counted many times. The read ends 3 residues before the CDR3 terminus; that terminus is restored from the germline J gene. The chain employs TRBV29-1 and TRBJ1-2, with 12 positions matching TRBD1. Germline lookup yields CDR1 SQVTM and CDR2 ANQGSEA. The CDR3 has 15 amino acids. V lost 5 bases, J lost 7 bases, and 11 bases stayed unmatched. CDR3 amino acids: CSVPSGQGAVGGYTF. The part of the CDR3 DNA that was read is TGCAGCGTTCCCTCGGGACAGGGGGCTGTCGGTGGC.

This clone has at least ten counts. Sequencing ends 3 residues short of the CDR3 end; the germline J gene provides the rest. The rearrangement links TRBV19 to TRBJ2-3, with a weak D call TRBD2 (7 bases). CDR1 is LNHDA and CDR2 is SQIVND in the germline V gene (reference sequence). The CDR3 is made up of 15 amino acids. Trimming cost V 3 bases and J 6 bases, with 16 bases left between them. CDR3 bases read: TGTGCCAGTAGTATCTCCGCGGGGGCGGGGGATACG. It is translated as CASSISAGAGDT. The full CDR3 sequence reads CASSISAGAGDTQYF. Together with reference TRBV19 and TRBJ2-3, the CDR3 gives the full variable domain: DGGITQSPKYLFRKEGQNVTLSCEQNLNHDAMYWYRQDPGQGLRLIYYSQIVNDFQKGDIAEGYSVSREKKESFPLTVTSAQKNPTAFYLCASSISAGAGDTQYFGPGTRLTVL.